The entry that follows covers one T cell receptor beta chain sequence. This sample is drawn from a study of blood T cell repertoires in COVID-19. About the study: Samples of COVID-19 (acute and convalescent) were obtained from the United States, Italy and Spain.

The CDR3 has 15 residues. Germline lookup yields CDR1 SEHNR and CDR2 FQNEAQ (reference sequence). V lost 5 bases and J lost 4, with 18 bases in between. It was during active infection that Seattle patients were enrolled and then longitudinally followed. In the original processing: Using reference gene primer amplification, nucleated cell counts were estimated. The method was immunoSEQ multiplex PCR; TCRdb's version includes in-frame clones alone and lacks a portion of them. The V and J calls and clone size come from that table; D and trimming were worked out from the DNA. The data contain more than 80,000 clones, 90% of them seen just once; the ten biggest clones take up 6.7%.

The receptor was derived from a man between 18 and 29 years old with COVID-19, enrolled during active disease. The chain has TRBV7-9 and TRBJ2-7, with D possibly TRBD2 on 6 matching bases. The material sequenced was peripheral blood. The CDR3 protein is CASSPITGGGYEQYF. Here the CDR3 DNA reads TGTGCCAGCAGCCCTATCACCGGGGGTGGGTACGAGCAGTACTTC.